This TCR beta chain emerged from a study of T-cell reconstitution after alpha-beta-depleted transplantation in children. The study's findings and limits: Roughly two months post-transplant, alpha-beta T cells reportedly originated from several hundred graft clones that had expanded. By one year post-transplant, T-cell counts and diversity largely arose from T cells that were newly produced. Surviving recipient T cells and intrathymic progenitors accounted for some patients' high TCRbeta diversity at day 60.

As to this clonotype: Its antigen is as yet unknown.

Germline V gene data show CDR1 as SQVTM and CDR2 as ANQGSEA. This CDR3 is 12 amino acids long. V lost 7 bases, J lost 7 bases, and 6 bases stayed unmatched. Unique molecular identifiers were incorporated when the TCRbeta library was constructed. Each CDR3 protein is one row after TCRdb ran MiXCR on the PCR reads. The top ten hold about 2.6% of the sample, which has more than 200,000 distinct CDR3 sequences, about a quarter seen once. The clonotype comes from a girl aged 2-10 years with Fanconi anemia, due to receive a stem cell transplant. Here the sequenced sample was PBMCs, taken before TCRalphabeta/CD19-depleted stem cell transplant. This chain uses TRBV29-1 with TRBJ2-7; 11 nucleotides match TRBD1. The CDR3 nucleotides are TGCAGCGCCGGACAGGGGGCGGGGGAGCAGTACTTC. Protein: CSAGQGAGEQYF.